This T cell receptor beta chain emerged from a study of blood T cells in healthy people across ages (dated by TCRdb to about 2015). Turning to the overall study: In model experiments, template switching captured roughly one uniquely barcoded TCR beta cDNA molecule for every two T cells. Using deep sequencing normalized with unique cDNA molecular identifiers, the study measured how TCR beta repertoire diversity changes with age. The donors were divided into four age groups: young (average around 15 years), middle-aged (about 41), aged (approximately 62) and long-lived (around 80). The study analyzed two additional independent replicas of 1 million unique cDNA reads from the same blood draw for two donors, one aged 18 to 30 and one aged 80 or older.

The receptor library was made with 5' RACE. Reads for this sample came from an Illumina HiSeq 2500. The second PCR ran for roughly 7 to 11 cycles and used a J-beta primer mix along with a sample-barcoded 5' primer. A unique molecular identifier was introduced onto each TCR beta cDNA molecule by a template-switch 5' adaptor carrying 12 random nucleotides. Each sample yielded at least 2.5 million CDR3-containing paired-end reads. The Mint cDNA synthesis kit, primed by a TRBC-specific oligonucleotide, was used to synthesize first-strand cDNA from all RNA. Following uracil-DNA glycosylase treatment, all cDNA underwent a first 18-cycle PCR with the universal primers M1SS and BC2_uni_R. In the paper's pipeline: For normalization, 1 million high-quality reads were randomly selected from each sample, with every read carrying a distinct molecular identifier. Instead of being binned into consensus sequences, reads that shared molecular identifiers were thrown out. MiTCR, set to a Q25 quality threshold and the strictest error-elimination algorithm, was used for CDR3 identification, clonotype clustering and error correction. A nonparametric unseen species model with Euler transformation was used to estimate lower-bound total TCR beta diversity. TCRdb ran its own pipeline on the public reads, namely fastp trimming at Q25 and MiXCR clone calling, and kept in-frame beta chains. Under each unique CDR3 protein, matching rows form one entry showing the most common genes and DNA. The V and J calls here are based on TCRdb, not the publication. The table for this sample lists around 700,000 distinct CDR3 sequences; approximately 25% of them were counted only once. Roughly a tenth of the sample is in the top ten clones.

The junction carries 14 bases between V and J, which are trimmed by 8 bases and 0 bases respectively. The CDR3 covers 15 residues, taking in both the cysteine and the phenylalanine. Only CDR3 DNA remains: 45 bases, in frame from the first base. Reading the germline V gene gives CDR1 SGHTA and CDR2 FQGNSA. Overall results and qualifications from the work: Donor CMV infection status was unknown, potentially confounding age-related changes in expanded clonotypes. Compared with the aged group, the long-lived group had more naive CD4+ T cells, fewer expanded clones and increased TCR diversity, suggesting age selection. Estimates of total diversity from one million sequenced T cells were regarded as lower bounds and underestimates. There was a strong correlation between observed TCR beta diversity and the percentage of naive T cells measured by flow cytometry. Observed TCR beta diversity per million T cells fell roughly linearly with age, and a significant reduction was already apparent by age around 40. Bulk unsorted PBMC profiling prevented conclusive comparison of naive and antigen-experienced compartments.

The roughly 39 donors, aged about 6 to 95 years, were systemically healthy Caucasian individuals from Russia. Roughly 10 milliliters of peripheral blood were collected from each donor into EDTA-treated Vacutainer tubes. Ficoll-Paque density-gradient centrifugation was used to isolate PBMCs, with at least 6.5 million per sample. Total RNA, at least 6 micrograms per sample, was extracted from PBMCs with Trizol reagent. The percentages of naive CD45RAhigh/CD27high T cells were determined by flow cytometry on a PBMC aliquot from every donor. A remark on this clonotype: The antigen it binds to is not known. Base qualities were left out, and no much larger clone turns up one base away.

The sample was also reused in another study, on T cells of mothers and their children. The second study's authors report: Nine systemically healthy Caucasian individuals served as donors, namely three mothers together with their six children. cDNA synthesis consumed the entire amount of extracted RNA, loaded at 1.5 ug RNA in each 15 ul reaction. In the second PCR, the M1S primer introduced both the sample barcodes and 2-4 random nucleotides. Each mother yielded over 9.5 million TCR beta CDR3 reads and each child about 3 million reads. Thymic selection shapes the output of TCR recombination in a similar way in related and unrelated pairs, and inherited differences have a minor effect. Related mother-child pairs always showed normalized repertoire overlap that was slightly higher than in unrelated mother-child pairs, though the difference was never significant. Persistent microchimeric T cell clones were not detected, at a sensitivity of roughly 100 clones per million clonotypes. In the study, deep NGS was used to compare the TCR beta repertoires of mothers and children, and features distinguishing related mother-child pairs from unrelated individuals were sought. Mothers averaged around 43 +/- 4 years of age and children averaged around 10 +/- 4 years. Libraries were sequenced on Illumina HiSeq 2000 with 100+100 nt paired-end reads after adapter ligation with NEBNext reagents. Mother and child libraries were prepared a month apart and sequenced in separate runs to prevent cross-contamination. For each donor, between about 450,000 and 2,300,000 distinct TCR beta clonotypes were identified. Naive TCR beta clonotypes were estimated from low-frequency clonotypes matched to each donor's FACS-determined naive share, without sorting.

This sequence originates from a boy younger than 18 in good health. The chain was built from TRBV7-2 and TRBJ1-3, and TRBD1 may be the D gene, going by 5 matching bases. Sequencing used blood. The DNA is TGTGCCAGCCGCGGGGGAGTCGGCTCTGGAAACACCATATATTTT. It is translated as CASRGGVGSGNTIYF.